This T cell receptor beta chain is drawn from a study of blood T cell repertoires in COVID-19. Study in general: Sources were T cells, B-cell-depleted T cells, or PBMCs; the material itself was cDNA or gDNA.

Trimming left V 6 bases short and J 7 bases short, with 18 bases between. The germline V gene has CDR1 MNHEY and CDR2 SVGEGT. CDR3 length: 14 residues. As originally analysed: Estimates of nucleated cell counts were drawn from the amplification of reference gene primers. The protocol was immunoSEQ multiplex PCR, while the TCRdb copy is restricted to in-frame clones and leaves out a portion. Clonal size and the V and J genes are those of that table, whereas D and trimming came from the DNA. Among about 110,000 clones listed, roughly 80% were seen once. The specimen was peripheral blood. The origin of this receptor is a woman between 70 and 85 years old with acute or convalescent COVID-19. V gene TRBV6-2 or TRBV6-3 combines with J gene TRBJ1-1; D possibly corresponds to TRBD1 (6 bases). In DNA form, the CDR3 reads TGTGCCAGCAGCGTTATGACAGGTGTCGGTGAAGCTTTCTTT. Amino acid sequence: CASSVMTGVGEAFF.